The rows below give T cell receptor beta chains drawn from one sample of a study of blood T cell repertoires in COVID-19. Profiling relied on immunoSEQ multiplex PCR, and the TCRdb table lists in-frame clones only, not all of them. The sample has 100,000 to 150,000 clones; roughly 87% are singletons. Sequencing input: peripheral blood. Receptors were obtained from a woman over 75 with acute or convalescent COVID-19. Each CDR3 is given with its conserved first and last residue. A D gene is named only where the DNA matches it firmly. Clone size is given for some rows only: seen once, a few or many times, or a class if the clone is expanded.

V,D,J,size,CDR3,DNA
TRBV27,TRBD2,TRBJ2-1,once,CASSSQGGLGGGYYNEQFF,TGTGCCAGTTCCTCGCAGGGAGGGCTTGGCGGGGGGTACTACAATGAGCAGTTCTTC
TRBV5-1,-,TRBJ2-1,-,CASSLVQATYNEQFF,TGCGCCAGCAGCTTGGTACAGGCTACTTACAATGAGCAGTTCTTC
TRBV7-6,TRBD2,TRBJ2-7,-,CASSLGSGGAYEQYF,TGTGCCAGCAGCTTAGGGAGCGGGGGGGCCTACGAGCAGTACTTC
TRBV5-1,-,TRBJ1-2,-,CASSGGPHGYTF,TGCGCCAGCAGCGGCGGGCCCCACGGCTACACCTTC
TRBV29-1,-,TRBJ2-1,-,CSGLQASSSYNEQFF,TGCAGCGGGCTACAGGCAAGTAGCTCCTACAATGAGCAGTTCTTC
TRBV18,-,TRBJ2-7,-,CASSRAGNGEQYF,TGTGCCAGCTCACGGGCAGGGAATGGCGAGCAGTACTTC
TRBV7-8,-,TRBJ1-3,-,CASSLALRKNTIYF,TGTGCCAGCAGCTTAGCTCTTAGAAAAAACACCATATATTTT
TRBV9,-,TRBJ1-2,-,CASSSGDYGYTF,TGTGCCAGCAGTAGTGGTGACTATGGCTACACCTTC
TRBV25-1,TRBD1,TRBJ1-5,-,CASSGQGRRQPQHF,TGTGCCAGCAGTGGACAGGGGCGCCGTCAGCCCCAGCATTTT
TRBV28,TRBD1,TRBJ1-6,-,CASSSPGTAGSSPLHF,TGTGCCAGCAGTTCCCCAGGGACAGCCGGGAGTTCACCCCTCCACTTT
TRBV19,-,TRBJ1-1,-,CASSIGWGDTEAFF,TGTGCCAGTAGTATCGGATGGGGGGACACTGAAGCTTTCTTT
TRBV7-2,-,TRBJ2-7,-,CASSLQAPEQYF,TGTGCCAGCAGCTTGCAGGCTCCCGAGCAGTACTTC
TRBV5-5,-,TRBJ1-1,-,CASSRTVNMNTEAFF,TGTGCCAGCAGTCGGACAGTTAATATGAACACTGAAGCTTTCTTT
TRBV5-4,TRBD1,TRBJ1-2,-,CASSGGQEIYGYTF,TGTGCCAGCAGCGGAGGACAGGAGATCTATGGCTACACCTTC
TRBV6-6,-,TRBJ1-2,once,CASSYSEYGYTF,TGTGCCAGCAGTTACTCGGAGTATGGCTACACCTTC
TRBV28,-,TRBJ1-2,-,CASRTLGLSGYTF,TGTGCCAGCAGGACTCTGGGGCTCAGCGGCTACACCTTC
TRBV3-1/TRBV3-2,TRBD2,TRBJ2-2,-,CASSQVVRLAGDTGELFF,TGTGCCAGCAGCCAAGTTGTCAGACTAGCGGGGGACACCGGGGAGCTGTTTTTT
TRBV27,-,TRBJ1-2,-,CASSFGKTANYGYTF,TGTGCCAGCAGTTTTGGGAAGACAGCTAACTATGGCTACACCTTC
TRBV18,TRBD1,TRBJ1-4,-,CASSPRDSNEKLFF,TGTGCCAGCTCACCAAGGGACAGTAATGAAAAACTGTTTTTT
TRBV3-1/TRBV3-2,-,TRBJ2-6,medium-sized,CASSQVGGWSGANVLTF,TGTGCCAGCAGCCAAGTTGGGGGGTGGTCTGGGGCCAACGTCCTGACTTTC
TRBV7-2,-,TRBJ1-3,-,CASSLQPGSLGNTIYF,TGTGCCAGCAGCTTACAACCTGGGAGTTTGGGAAACACCATATATTTT
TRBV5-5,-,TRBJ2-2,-,CASSLVGRDGELFF,TGTGCCAGCAGCTTGGTTGGCAGGGACGGGGAGCTGTTTTTT
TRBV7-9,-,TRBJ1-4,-,CASSLAEGVEKLFF,TGTGCCAGCAGCTTGGCGGAGGGCGTTGAAAAACTGTTTTTT
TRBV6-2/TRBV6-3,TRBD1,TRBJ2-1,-,CASSRRGSSYNEQFF,TGTGCCAGCAGCCGCAGGGGGTCGTCCTACAATGAGCAGTTCTTC
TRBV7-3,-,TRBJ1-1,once,CASSVQERTKAFF,TGTGCCAGCAGCGTACAGGAGAGGACCAAAGCTTTCTTT
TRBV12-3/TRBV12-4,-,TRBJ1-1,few,CASSLSIEAFF,TGTGCCAGCAGTTTGAGTATTGAAGCTTTCTTT
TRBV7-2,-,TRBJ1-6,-,CASSSRQDYNSPLHF,TGTGCCAGCAGCTCCCGACAGGACTATAATTCACCCCTCCACTTT
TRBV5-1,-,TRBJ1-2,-,CASSPGLTGYTF,TGCGCCAGCAGCCCGGGACTTACCGGCTACACCTTC